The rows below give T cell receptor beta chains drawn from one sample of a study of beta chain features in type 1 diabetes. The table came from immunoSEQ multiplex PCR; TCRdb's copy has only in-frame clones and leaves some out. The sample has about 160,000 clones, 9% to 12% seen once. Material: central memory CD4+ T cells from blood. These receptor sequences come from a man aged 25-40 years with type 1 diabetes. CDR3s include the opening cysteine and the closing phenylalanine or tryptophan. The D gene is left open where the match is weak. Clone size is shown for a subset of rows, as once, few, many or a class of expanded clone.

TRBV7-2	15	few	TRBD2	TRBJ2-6	TGTGCCAGCAGCCTCGGCGGGGGGCGGGCCAACGTCCTGACTTTC	CASSLGGGRANVLTF
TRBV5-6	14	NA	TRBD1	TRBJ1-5	TGTGCCAGCAGCTTGGGACAGGGGGAAAAGCCCCAGCATTTT	CASSLGQGEKPQHF
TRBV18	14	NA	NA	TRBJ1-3	TGTGCCAGCTCACGACAGAGCTCTGGAAACACCATATATTTT	CASSRQSSGNTIYF
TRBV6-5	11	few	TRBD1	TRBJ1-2	TGTGCCGCATCCTCAGGGGGCGGCTACACCTTC	CAASSGGGYTF
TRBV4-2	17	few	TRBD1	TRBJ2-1	TGTGCCAGCAGCACCGGGACAGTCCTCTACAACTACAATGAGCAGTTCTTC	CASSTGTVLYNYNEQFF
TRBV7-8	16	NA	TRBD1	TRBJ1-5	TGTGCCAGCAGCTTAGGCAGGGACAGGTTTGGTCAGCCCCAGCATTTT	CASSLGRDRFGQPQHF
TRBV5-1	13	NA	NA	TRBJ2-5	TGCGCCAGCAGCTTTAGTGTCCAAGAGACCCAGTACTTC	CASSFSVQETQYF
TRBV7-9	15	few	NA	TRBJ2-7	TGTGCCAGCAGCCCACAGACTAGTATCTCCTACGAGCAGTACTTC	CASSPQTSISYEQYF
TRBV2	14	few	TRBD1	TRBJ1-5	TGTGCCAGCAGTCCCGGACAGGCGGATCAGCCCCAGCATTTT	CASSPGQADQPQHF
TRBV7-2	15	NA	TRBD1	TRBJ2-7	TGTGCCAGCAGCATACAGGGGAATCTTTACCACGAGCAGTACTTC	CASSIQGNLYHEQYF
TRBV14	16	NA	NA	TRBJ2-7	TGTGCCAGCAGCCAAGACAGGGCGGTTACAGGGTCCGAGCAGTACTTC	CASSQDRAVTGSEQYF
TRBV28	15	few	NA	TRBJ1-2	TGTGCCAGCAGCCAAACCCCCTCAGGGCTCTATGGCTACACCTTC	CASSQTPSGLYGYTF
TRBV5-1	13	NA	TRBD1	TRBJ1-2	TGCGCCAGCAGCCGCGGACAGGGGTCTGGCTACACCTTC	CASSRGQGSGYTF
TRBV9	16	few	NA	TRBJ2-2	TGTGCCAGCAGCGTAGAGGCAGCGCCGAACACCGGGGAGCTGTTTTTT	CASSVEAAPNTGELFF
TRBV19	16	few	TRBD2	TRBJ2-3	TGTGCCAGTAGTACCATTGCTAGCGGAGGATCCGATACGCAGTATTTT	CASSTIASGGSDTQYF
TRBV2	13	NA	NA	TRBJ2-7	TGTGCCAGCAGATCCGCTAGCCGGGGCGAGCAGTACTTC	CASRSASRGEQYF
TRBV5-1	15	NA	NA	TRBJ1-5	TGCGCCAGCAGCTTGGACGGGGGTAGCAATCAGCCCCAGCATTTT	CASSLDGGSNQPQHF
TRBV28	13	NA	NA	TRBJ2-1	TGTGCCAGCGGGTCTGGGCTATCCAATGAGCAGTTCTTC	CASGSGLSNEQFF
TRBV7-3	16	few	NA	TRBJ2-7	TGTGCCAGCAGCCCACCCTCGAGGACAACGCCTACGCAGCAGTACTTC	CASSPPSRTTPTQQYF
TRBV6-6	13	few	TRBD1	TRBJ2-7	TGTGCCAGCAGGCGGGACAGGGGAGGCGAGCAGTACTTC	CASRRDRGGEQYF
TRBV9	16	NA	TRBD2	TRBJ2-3	TGTGCCAGCAGCGTAGTAGCGGGAGGGCCGTCGGATACGCAGTATTTT	CASSVVAGGPSDTQYF
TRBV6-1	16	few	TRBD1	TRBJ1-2	TGTGCCAGCAGTGAACGCCCGGGACAGTGGTTTGGGGGCTACACCTTC	CASSERPGQWFGGYTF
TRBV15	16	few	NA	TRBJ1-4	TGTGCCACCAGCAGAGATAACCCGGGATCCAATGAAAAACTGTTTTTT	CATSRDNPGSNEKLFF
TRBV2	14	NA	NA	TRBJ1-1	TGTGCCAGCAGTGCCCGGGACACCAACACTGAAGCTTTCTTT	CASSARDTNTEAFF
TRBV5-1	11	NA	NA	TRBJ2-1	TGCGCCAGCAGCTTAACCGGACTTCGGTTCTTC	CASSLTGLRFF
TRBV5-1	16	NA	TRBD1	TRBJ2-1	TGCGCCAGCGGAGACCCCGCAGGGGGCTCCTACAATGAGCAGTTCTTC	CASGDPAGGSYNEQFF
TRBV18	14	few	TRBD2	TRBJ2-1	TGTGCCAGCTCACCACGAAGCGGGACTTCCGAGCAGTTCTTC	CASSPRSGTSEQFF
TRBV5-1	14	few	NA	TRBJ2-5	TGCGCCAGCAGCTTACAGGGCTCACAAGAGACCCAGTACTTC	CASSLQGSQETQYF
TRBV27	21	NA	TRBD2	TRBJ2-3	TGTGCCAGCAGTTCTCCCGGAGGAGCGGGAGAAGGGTCTAGGTTCACAGATACGCAGTATTTT	CASSSPGGAGEGSRFTDTQYF
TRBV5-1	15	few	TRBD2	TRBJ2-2	TGCGCCAGCAGCACTAGCGGGAGTTCGGACGGGGAGCTGTTTTTT	CASSTSGSSDGELFF
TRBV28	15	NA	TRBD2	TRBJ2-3	TGTGCCAGCAGTGGACCTAGCGGGAGTTTGGATACGCAGTATTTT	CASSGPSGSLDTQYF
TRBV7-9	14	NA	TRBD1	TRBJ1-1	TGTGCCAGCAGCTTTGACAGGGGGATGGGTGAAGCTTTCTTT	CASSFDRGMGEAFF
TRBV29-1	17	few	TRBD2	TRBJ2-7	TGCAGCGTTGAAGCCTCGGGACTAGCGGGAGGATACTACGAGCAGTACTTC	CSVEASGLAGGYYEQYF
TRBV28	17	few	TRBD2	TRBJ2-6	TGTGCCAGCAGTCTAGCGGGACTATCGCCCGGGGCCAACGTCCTGACTTTC	CASSLAGLSPGANVLTF
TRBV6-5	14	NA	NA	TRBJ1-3	TGTGCCAGCAGTTACGGGCGCTCTGGAAACACCATATATTTT	CASSYGRSGNTIYF
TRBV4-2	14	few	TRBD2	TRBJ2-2	TGTGCCAGCAGCCGGGCGGGAGAGAGCGGGGAGCTGTTTTTT	CASSRAGESGELFF
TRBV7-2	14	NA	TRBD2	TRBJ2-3	TGTGCCAGCAGCCGACGACTAGCGGTCGATACGCAGTATTTT	CASSRRLAVDTQYF
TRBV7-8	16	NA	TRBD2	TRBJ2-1	TGTGCCAGCAGCTTATCGAGCGGGGACTCCTACAATGAGCAGTTCTTC	CASSLSSGDSYNEQFF